This T cell receptor (beta chain) appears in the sequencing data of a study of blood T cell repertoires in COVID-19. In the study overall: The study drew acute and convalescent COVID-19 samples from the United States, Italy and Spain.

The age range of participants was about 18 to 95 years, with residence in about two dozen US areas. Each participant's cohort was designated according to participant-reported clinical history. Germline V gives CDR1 SNHLY, CDR2 FYNNEI. Trimming removed 8 bases from V and 0 bases from J, with 9 bases in between. The CDR3 spans 13 residues. Authors' methods: Reference gene primer amplification gave estimated nucleated cell counts. Profiling relied on immunoSEQ multiplex PCR, and the TCRdb table lists in-frame clones only, not all of them. The V and J calls and clone size were taken over from that table, and D and trimming were inferred from the DNA. Here the sample spans about 270,000 clones, about nine tenths being singletons.

The TCR sequence derives from a young man who had recovered from COVID-19. The sample comprised PBMCs or T cells enriched from blood (not recorded which). This chain links TRBV2 with TRBJ2-3; no reliable D call. The CDR3 protein is CASWQASTDTQYF. The CDR3 DNA reads TGTGCCAGCTGGCAGGCTAGCACAGATACGCAGTATTTT. Supplemented by reference TRBV2 and TRBJ2-3, the full variable domain reads EPEVTQTPSHQVTQMGQEVILRCVPISNHLYFYWYRQILGQKVEFLVSFYNNEISEKSEIFDDQFSVERPDGSNFTLKIRSTKLEDSAMYFCASWQASTDTQYFGPGTRLTVL.